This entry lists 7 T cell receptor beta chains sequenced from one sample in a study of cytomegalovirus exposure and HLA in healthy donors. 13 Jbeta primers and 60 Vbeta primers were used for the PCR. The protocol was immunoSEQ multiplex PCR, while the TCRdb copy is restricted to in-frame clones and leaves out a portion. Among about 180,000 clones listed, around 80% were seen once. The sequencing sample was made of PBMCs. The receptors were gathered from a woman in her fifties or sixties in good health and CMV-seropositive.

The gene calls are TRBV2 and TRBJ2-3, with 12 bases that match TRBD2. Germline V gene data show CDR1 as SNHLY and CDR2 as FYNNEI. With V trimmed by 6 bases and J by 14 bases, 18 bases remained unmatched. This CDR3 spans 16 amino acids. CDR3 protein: CASSPGTEDGLAGRYF. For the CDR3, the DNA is TGTGCCAGCAGCCCCGGGACCGAGGACGGACTAGCGGGAAGGTATTTT.

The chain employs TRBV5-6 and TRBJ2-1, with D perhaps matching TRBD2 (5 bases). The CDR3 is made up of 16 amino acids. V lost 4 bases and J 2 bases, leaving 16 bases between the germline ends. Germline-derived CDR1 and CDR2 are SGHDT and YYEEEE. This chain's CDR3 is CASSPGGRFTYNEQFF. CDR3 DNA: TGTGCCAGCAGCCCCGGCGGGCGGTTCACCTACAATGAGCAGTTCTTC.

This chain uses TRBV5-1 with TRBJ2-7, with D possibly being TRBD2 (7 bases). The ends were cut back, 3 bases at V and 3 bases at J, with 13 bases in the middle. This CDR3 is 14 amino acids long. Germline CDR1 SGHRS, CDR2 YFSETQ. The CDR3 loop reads CASSSQGGGYEQYF. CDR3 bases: TGCGCCAGCAGCTCGCAGGGAGGGGGCTACGAGCAGTACTTC.

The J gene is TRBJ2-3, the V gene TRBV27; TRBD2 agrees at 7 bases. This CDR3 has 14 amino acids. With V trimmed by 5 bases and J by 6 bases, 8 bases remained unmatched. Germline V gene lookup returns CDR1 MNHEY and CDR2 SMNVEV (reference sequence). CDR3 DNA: TGTGCCAGCAGTGCCCTAACTAGCGTCGATACGCAGTATTTT. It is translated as CASSALTSVDTQYF.

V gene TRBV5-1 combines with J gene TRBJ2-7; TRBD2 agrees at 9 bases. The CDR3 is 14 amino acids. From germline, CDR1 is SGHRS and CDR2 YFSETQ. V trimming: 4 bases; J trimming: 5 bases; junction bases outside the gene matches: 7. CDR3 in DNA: TGCGCCAGCAGCCTCAGGACTAGCGCCAACGAGCAGTACTTC. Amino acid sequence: CASSLRTSANEQYF.

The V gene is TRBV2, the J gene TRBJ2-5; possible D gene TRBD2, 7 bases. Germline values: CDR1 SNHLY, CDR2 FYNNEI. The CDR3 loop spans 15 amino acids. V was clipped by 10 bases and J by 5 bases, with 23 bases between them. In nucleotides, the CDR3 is TGTGCCATCCCGCGTTCGGGACGGGGGGCGGAGACCCAGTACTTC. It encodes CAIPRSGRGAETQYF.

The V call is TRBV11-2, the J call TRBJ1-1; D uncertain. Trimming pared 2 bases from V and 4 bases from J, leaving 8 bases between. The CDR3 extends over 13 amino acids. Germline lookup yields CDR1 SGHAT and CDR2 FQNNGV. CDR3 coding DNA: TGTGCCAGCAGCTTAACGGTTCCCACTGAAGCTTTCTTT. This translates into CASSLTVPTEAFF. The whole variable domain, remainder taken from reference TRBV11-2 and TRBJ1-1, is EAGVAQSPRYKIIEKRQSVAFWCNPISGHATLYWYQQILGQGPKLLIQFQNNGVVDDSQLPKDRFSAERLKGVDSTLKIQPAKLEDSAVYLCASSLTVPTEAFFGQGTRLTVV.